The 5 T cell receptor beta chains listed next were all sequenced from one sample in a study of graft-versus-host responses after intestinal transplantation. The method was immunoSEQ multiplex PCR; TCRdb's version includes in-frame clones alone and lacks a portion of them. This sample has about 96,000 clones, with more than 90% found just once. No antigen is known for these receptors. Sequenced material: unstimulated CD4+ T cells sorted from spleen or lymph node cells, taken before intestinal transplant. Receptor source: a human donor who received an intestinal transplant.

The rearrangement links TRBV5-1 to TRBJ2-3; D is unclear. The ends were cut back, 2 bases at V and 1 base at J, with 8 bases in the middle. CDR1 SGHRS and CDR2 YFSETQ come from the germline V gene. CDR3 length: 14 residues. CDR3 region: CASSFGRGTDTQYF. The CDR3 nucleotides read TGCGCCAGCAGCTTCGGAAGGGGCACAGATACGCAGTATTTT.

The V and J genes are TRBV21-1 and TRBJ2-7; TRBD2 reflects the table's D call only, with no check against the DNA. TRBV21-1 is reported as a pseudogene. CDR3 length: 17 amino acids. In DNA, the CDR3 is TGTGCCAGCAGCAAAAGTCGTGGGACTAGCGGGAGCTACGAGCAGTACTTC. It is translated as CASSKSRGTSGSYEQYF.

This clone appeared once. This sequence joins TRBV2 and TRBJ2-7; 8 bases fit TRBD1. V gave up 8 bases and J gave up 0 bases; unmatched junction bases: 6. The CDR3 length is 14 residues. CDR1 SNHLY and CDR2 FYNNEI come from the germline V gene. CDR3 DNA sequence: TGTGCCAGCCGGACAGGGCAAAGCTCCTACGAGCAGTACTTC. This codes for CASRTGQSSYEQYF.

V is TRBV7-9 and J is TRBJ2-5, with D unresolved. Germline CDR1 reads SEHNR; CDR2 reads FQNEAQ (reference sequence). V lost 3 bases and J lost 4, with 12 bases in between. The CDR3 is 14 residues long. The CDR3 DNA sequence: TGTGCCAGCAGCTTGGGTTCGGTTCGAGAGACCCAGTACTTC. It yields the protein CASSLGSVRETQYF.

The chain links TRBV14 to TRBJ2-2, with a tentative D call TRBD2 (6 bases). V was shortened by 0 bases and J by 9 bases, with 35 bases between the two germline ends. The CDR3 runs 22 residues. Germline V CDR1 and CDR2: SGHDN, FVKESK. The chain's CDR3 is CASSQENGVPSGTYDPHRELFF. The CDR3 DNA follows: TGTGCCAGCAGCCAAGAGAATGGGGTTCCCTCCGGGACTTACGACCCCCACCGGGAGCTGTTTTTT.